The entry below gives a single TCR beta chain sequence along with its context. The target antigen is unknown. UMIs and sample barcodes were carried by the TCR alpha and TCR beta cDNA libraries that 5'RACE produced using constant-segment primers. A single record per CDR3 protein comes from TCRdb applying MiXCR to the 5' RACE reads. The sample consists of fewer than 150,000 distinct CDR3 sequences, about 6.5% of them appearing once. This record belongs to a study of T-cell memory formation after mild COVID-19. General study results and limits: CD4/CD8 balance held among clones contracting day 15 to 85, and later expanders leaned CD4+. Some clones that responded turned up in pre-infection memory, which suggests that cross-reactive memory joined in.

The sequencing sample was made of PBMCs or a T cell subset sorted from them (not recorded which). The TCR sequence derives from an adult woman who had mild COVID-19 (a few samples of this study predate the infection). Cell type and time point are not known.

This CDR3 reads CASSPGGGGLKNEQFF. CDR3 nucleotides: TGTGCCAGCAGCCCTGGCGGGGGGGGCCTGAAGAATGAGCAGTTCTTC. The chain uses TRBV7-8 and TRBJ2-1; 9 nucleotides line up with TRBD2. Germline CDR1 SGHVS, CDR2 FQNEAQ. The CDR3 contains 16 residues. V was pared by 5 bases and J by 7 bases, with 12 bases of the junction left unmatched.